The present TCR beta chain was sequenced within a study of early T cells in non-severe SARS-CoV-2 infection. Study-level information: RNA in bulk from unsorted whole blood was sequenced, and chains were unpaired.

General study points: Anti-spike CD8 responses were favored in VDJdb matching, and private and CD4 specificities were missed.

This clonotype came up a few times. Its specificity is not known. Unique molecular identifiers were attached to individual cDNA molecules. TCRdb redid the calling of the 5' RACE reads with MiXCR, one entry per CDR3 protein. Of 65,000 to 85,000 distinct CDR3 sequences listed, around 13% were seen once; the top ten hold approximately 1%. Germline V gives CDR1 MDHEN, CDR2 SYDVKM. This CDR3 is 12 amino acids long. V lost 10 bases and J 0 bases, leaving 7 bases between the germline ends. The chain has TRBV28 and TRBJ2-1, with D possibly being TRBD1 or TRBD2 (5 bases each). What was sequenced was whole blood. The clonotype was recovered from an adult who was a healthcare worker with PCR-confirmed SARS-CoV-2 infection or an uninfected control (not recorded which). The CDR3 sequence: CATGLSYNEQFF. The CDR3 DNA reads TGTGCCACGGGGCTCTCCTACAATGAGCAGTTCTTC.